What follows is one T cell receptor (beta chain) and its context. At least ten counts were recorded for this clonotype. This clone's antigen is unknown. Per-base qualities were not stored, and no clone one base away is much larger. The data originate from a study of blood T cells in healthy people across ages (dated by TCRdb to the mid-2010s). Study-wide context: In model experiments, template switching captured roughly one uniquely barcoded TCR beta cDNA molecule for every two T cells. Age-related changes in TCR beta repertoire diversity were measured in the study by deep sequencing normalized with unique cDNA molecular identifiers. To avoid experimental bias, donors of different ages were distributed randomly across sequencing lanes. Donors were grouped into four age groups: young (average roughly 15 years), middle-aged (39), aged (about 59) and long-lived (about 82). Using the same blood draw, the study looked at two additional independent replicas of 1 million unique cDNA reads for two donors, one aged 18 to 30 and the other aged 80 or older.

V is pared back by 1 base and J by 0 bases, with 16 bases lying between the germline termini. Via the germline V gene (reference sequence), CDR1 is DFQATT and CDR2 SNEGSKA. The CDR3 covers 16 residues, taking in both the cysteine and the phenylalanine. Here the CDR3 DNA is all that survives: 48 bases in frame from base 1. Results the study describes overall, beyond this receptor: The long-lived group showed more naive CD4+ T cells, fewer expanded clones and increased TCR diversity than the aged group, suggesting age selection. There was a strong correlation between observed TCR beta diversity and the percentage of naive T cells measured by flow cytometry. Donor CMV infection status was unknown, potentially confounding age-related changes in expanded clonotypes. Estimates of total diversity based on one million sequenced T cells were regarded as lower bounds and as underestimates. Since profiling was done on bulk unsorted PBMCs, naive and antigen-experienced compartments could not be conclusively compared. Observed TCR beta diversity per million T cells fell roughly linearly with age, and a significant reduction was already apparent by age roughly 41.

The method was 5' RACE. This sample was sequenced with an Illumina HiSeq 2500. A second PCR of roughly 7 to 11 cycles was run with a J-beta primer mix and a sample-barcoded 5' primer. A unique molecular identifier was introduced onto each TCR beta cDNA molecule by a template-switch 5' adaptor carrying 12 random nucleotides. Each sample yielded at least 2.5 million CDR3-containing paired-end reads. First-strand cDNA synthesis was performed from all RNA using the Mint cDNA synthesis kit, with priming by a TRBC-specific oligonucleotide. Following uracil-DNA glycosylase treatment, all cDNA underwent a first 18-cycle PCR with the universal primers M1SS and BC2_uni_R. The study's processing was this. For normalization, 1 million high-quality reads were randomly selected from each sample, with every read carrying a distinct molecular identifier. Reads with shared molecular identifiers were discarded instead of being binned into consensus sequences. CDR3 identification, clonotype clustering and error correction used MiTCR with a Q25 quality threshold and the strictest error-elimination algorithm. Lower-bound total TCR beta diversity was estimated with a nonparametric unseen species model using Euler transformation. Starting from the raw public reads, TCRdb applied fastp trimming at Q25, assembled clones with MiXCR and retained in-frame beta chains. All rows with the same CDR3 protein become a single entry with the most common DNA and genes. These V and J calls derive from TCRdb rather than the authors' analysis. The sample yields hundreds of thousands of distinct CDR3 sequences; roughly 30% were counted once. The ten largest clonotypes hold 15% to 19% of the sample.

Systemically healthy Caucasian individuals from Russia, 35 to 50 in total and aged roughly 6 to 95 years, were included as donors. Each donor gave 8 to 10 milliliters of peripheral blood, drawn into EDTA-treated Vacutainer tubes. Ficoll-Paque density-gradient centrifugation was used to isolate PBMCs, with at least 7 million obtained per sample. Trizol reagent was used to extract total RNA from PBMCs, with at least 5 micrograms per sample. The percentages of naive CD45RAhigh/CD27high T cells were determined by flow cytometry on a PBMC aliquot from every donor. The sequencing sample was made of blood. The rearranged chain carries TRBV20-1 and TRBJ2-7; matching of 6 bases hints at TRBD2 as the D gene. The TCR was taken from a woman of 80 years or more in good health. The bases read TGCAGTGCTAGAGGTGGGGAGGCAGGGAACTCCTACGAGCAGTACTTC. Translated, this gives CSARGGEAGNSYEQYF.